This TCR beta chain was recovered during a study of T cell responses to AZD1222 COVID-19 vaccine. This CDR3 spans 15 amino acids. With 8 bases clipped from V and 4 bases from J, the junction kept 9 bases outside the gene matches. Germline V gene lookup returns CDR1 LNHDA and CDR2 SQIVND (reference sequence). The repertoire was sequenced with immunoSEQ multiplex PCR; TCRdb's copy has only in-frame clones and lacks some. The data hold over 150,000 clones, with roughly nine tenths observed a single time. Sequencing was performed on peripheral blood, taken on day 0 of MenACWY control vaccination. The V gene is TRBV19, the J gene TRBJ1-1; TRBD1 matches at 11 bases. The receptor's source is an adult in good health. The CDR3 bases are TGTGCCAGTGGACCGGGACAGGGGGAGCGCACTGAAGCTTTCTTT. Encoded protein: CASGPGQGERTEAFF.